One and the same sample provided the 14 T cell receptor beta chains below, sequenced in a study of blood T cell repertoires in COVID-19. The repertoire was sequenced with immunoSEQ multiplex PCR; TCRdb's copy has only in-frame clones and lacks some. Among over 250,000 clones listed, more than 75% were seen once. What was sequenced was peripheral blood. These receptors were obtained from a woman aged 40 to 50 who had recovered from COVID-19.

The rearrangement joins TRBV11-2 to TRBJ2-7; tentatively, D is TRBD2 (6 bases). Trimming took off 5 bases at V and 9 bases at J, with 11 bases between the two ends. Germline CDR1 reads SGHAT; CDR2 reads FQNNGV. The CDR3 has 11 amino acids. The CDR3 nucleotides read TGTGCCAGCAGCCCGGGAGCCCGGCAGTACGTC. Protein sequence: CASSPGARQYV.

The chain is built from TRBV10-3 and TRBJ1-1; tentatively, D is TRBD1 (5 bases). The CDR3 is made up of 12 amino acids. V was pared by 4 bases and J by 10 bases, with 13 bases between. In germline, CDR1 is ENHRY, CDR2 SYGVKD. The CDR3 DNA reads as TGTGCCATCAGTGCGGGGGGGGAGGGAGCTTTCTTT. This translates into CAISAGGEGAFF.

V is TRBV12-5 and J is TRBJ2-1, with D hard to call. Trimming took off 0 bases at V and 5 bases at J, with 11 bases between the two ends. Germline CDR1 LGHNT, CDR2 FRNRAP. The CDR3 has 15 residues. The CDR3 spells CASGLVFGGNNEQFF. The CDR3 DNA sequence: TGTGCTAGTGGTTTGGTATTCGGCGGCAACAATGAGCAGTTCTTC. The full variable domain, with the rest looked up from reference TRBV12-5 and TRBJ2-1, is DARVTQTPRHKVTEMGQEVTMRCQPILGHNTVFWYRQTMMQGLELLAYFRNRAPLDDSGMPKDRFSAEMPDATLATLKIQPSEPRDSAVYFCASGLVFGGNNEQFFGPGTRLTVL.

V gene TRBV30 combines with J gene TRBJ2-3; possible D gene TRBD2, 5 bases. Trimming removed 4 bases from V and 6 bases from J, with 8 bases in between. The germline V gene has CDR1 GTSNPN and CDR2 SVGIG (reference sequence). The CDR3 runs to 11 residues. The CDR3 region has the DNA TGTGCCTGGAAAACGGGGGATACGCAGTATTTT. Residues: CAWKTGDTQYF.

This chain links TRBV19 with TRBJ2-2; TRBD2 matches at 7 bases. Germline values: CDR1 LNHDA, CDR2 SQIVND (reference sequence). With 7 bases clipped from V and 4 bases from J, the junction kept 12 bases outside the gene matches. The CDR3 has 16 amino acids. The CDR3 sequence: CASTPWGEGRTGELFF. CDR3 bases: TGTGCCAGTACCCCGTGGGGGGAGGGCCGCACCGGGGAGCTGTTTTTT.

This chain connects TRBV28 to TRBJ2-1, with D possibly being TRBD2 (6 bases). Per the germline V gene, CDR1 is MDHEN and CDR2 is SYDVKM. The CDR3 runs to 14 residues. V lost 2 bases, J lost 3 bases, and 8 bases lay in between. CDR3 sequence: CASSLVGGYNEQFF. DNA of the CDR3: TGTGCCAGCAGTTTAGTGGGAGGCTACAATGAGCAGTTCTTC.

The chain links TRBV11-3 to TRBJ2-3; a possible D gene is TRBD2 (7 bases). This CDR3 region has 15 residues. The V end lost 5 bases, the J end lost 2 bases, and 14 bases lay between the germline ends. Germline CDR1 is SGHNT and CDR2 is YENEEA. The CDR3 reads CASSRGAGDTDTQYF. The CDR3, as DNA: TGTGCCAGCAGCCGGGGGGCGGGTGACACAGATACGCAGTATTTT.

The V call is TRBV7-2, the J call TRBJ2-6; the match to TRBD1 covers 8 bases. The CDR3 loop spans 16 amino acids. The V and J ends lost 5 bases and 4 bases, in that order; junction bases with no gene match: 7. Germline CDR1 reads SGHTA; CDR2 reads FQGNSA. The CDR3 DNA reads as TGTGCCAGCAGCCCCCGGACAGGGACGGGGGCCAACGTCCTGACTTTC. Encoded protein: CASSPRTGTGANVLTF.

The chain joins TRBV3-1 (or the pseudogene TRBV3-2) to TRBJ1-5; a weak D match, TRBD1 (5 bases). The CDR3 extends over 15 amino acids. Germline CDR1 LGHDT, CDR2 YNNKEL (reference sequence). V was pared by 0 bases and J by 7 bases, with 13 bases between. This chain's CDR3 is CASSQEDRGGQPQHF. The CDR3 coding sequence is TGTGCCAGCAGCCAAGAGGACCGGGGGGGGCAGCCCCAGCATTTT.

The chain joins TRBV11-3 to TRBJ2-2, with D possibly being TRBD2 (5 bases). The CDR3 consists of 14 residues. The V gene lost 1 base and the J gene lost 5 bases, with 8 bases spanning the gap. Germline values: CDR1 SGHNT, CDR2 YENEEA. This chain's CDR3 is CASSLASGTGELFF. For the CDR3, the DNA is TGTGCCAGCAGCTTAGCCTCGGGAACCGGGGAGCTGTTTTTT.

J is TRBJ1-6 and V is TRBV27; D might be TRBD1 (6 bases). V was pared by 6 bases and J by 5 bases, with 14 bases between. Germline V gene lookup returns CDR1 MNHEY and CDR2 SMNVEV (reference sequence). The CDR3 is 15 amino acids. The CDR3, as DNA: TGTGCCAGCAGCACGGCGCAGGGGAATAATTCACCCCTCCACTTT. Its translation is CASSTAQGNNSPLHF.

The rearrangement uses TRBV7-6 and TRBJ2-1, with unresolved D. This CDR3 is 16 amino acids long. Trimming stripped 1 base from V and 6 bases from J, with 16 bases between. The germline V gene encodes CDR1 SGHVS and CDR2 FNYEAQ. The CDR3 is CASSLGAPHYPNEQFF. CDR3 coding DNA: TGTGCCAGCAGCTTAGGGGCACCTCATTACCCCAATGAGCAGTTCTTC.

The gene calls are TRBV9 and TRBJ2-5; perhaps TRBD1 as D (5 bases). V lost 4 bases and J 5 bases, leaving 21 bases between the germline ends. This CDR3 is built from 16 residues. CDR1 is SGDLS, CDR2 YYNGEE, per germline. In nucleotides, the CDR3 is TGTGCCAGCAGCTCCCCAGGTGTGGGGCGCGAGGAGACCCAGTACTTC. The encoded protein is CASSSPGVGREETQYF.

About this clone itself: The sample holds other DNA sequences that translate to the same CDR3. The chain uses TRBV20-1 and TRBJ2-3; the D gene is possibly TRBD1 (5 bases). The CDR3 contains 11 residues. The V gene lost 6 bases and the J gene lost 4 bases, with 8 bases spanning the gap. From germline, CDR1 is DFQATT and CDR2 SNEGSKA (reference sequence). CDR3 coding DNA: TGCAGTGCCAGGGTATCAGATACGCAGTATTTT. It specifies CSARVSDTQYF.